This T cell receptor (beta chain) was identified in a study of cytomegalovirus exposure and HLA in healthy donors. Overall study results and limits: A few chains linked to CMV were shown in vitro to be specific for CMV antigens.

V lost 6 bases and J lost 0; bases outside the gene matches: 5. This CDR3 contains 14 residues. The germline gives CDR1 SQVTM, CDR2 ANQGSEA. Regarding this clone: Its target is not known.

PCR used 60 Vbeta primers and 13 Jbeta primers. Method: immunoSEQ multiplex PCR; TCRdb's copy keeps in-frame clones and lacks some. Of more than 200,000 clones listed, around 70% are singletons. The sequencing sample was made of PBMCs. The chain combines TRBV29-1 with TRBJ2-3; 8 bases map to TRBD1. This clonotype originated in a man between 40 and 49 years old in good health and CMV-seropositive. CDR3 nucleotides: TGCAGCGTCACGACAGGGGACAGCACAGATACGCAGTATTTT. Translation: CSVTTGDSTDTQYF.